This T cell receptor beta chain was recovered during a study of Ad26.COV2.S vaccination and SARS-CoV-2 variants. Assay used: immunoSEQ multiplex PCR; TCRdb lists only in-frame clones, some missing. The sample yields 350,000 to 500,000 clones, less than 95% seen once. Noted treatment: some 20 received Ad26.COV2.S at low or high dose, single or two shots; about 5 received placebo; per-sample allocation not given. It was on day 63 after the first vaccine or placebo injection that samples were taken. CDR3 size: 16 residues. Germline-derived CDR1 and CDR2 are SGHVS and FQNEAQ. V lost 1 base, J lost 1 base, and 13 bases lay in between.

The chain is built from TRBV7-8 and TRBJ1-2, with a tentative D call TRBD1 (5 bases). This receptor was identified in a person between 18 and 60 years old who received the Ad26.COV2.S COVID-19 vaccine or a placebo. The sample was peripheral blood, taken in a trial of Ad26.COV2.S vaccine versus placebo. The DNA of the CDR3 is TGTGCCAGCAGCTTAGGAGCAAGACAGCTTAACTATGGCTACACCTTC. It yields the protein CASSLGARQLNYGYTF.